The 16 T cell receptor beta chains given below trace back to one sample, sequenced in a study of vaccination and CD4 T cells after COVID-19. The treatment: roughly ten-day PBMC culture with coronavirus spike peptide pools or control peptides (ViraFEST assay). The unexposed donor's CD4+ T cells were collected before the COVID-19 pandemic (2011-2018). No antigens are known for them. Oncomine TCR Beta short-read sequencing was applied to DNA from cultured CD4+ T cells. The template was genomic DNA from cultured CD4+ T cells. MiXCR, applied by TCRdb to the PCR reads, yields one record per CDR3 protein. The sample has about 10,000 distinct CDR3 sequences; just under 35% are singletons. The sample was CD4+ T cells from blood, cultured in vitro. The receptor set was obtained from a human donor in good health.

This clonotype has only a few counts. This chain connects TRBV20-1 to TRBJ2-1, with D uncertain. The CDR3 length is 14 residues. The germline V gene has CDR1 DFQATT and CDR2 SNEGSKA (reference sequence). The V and J ends lost 3 bases and 3 bases respectively, with 12 bases between them. In DNA, the CDR3 is TGCAGTGCTAGGGCCGGCGGAGTCTACAATGAGCAGTTCTTC. It yields the protein CSARAGGVYNEQFF.

This clonotype was counted only a few times. The CDR3 region is CASSYPTSGRTGSTDTQYF. The CDR3 DNA reads as TGTGCCAGCAGTTACCCAACTAGCGGGAGGACGGGTAGCACAGATACGCAGTATTTT. This chain joins TRBV6-5 and TRBJ2-3; 12 bases are shared with TRBD2. CDR3 length equals 19 residues. The germline CDR1 and CDR2 sequences are MNHEY and SVGAGI. With V trimmed by 2 bases and J by 0 bases, 9 bases remained unmatched.

This clonotype was found a few times. The genes are TRBV20-1 and TRBJ2-3; the D gene is possibly TRBD2 (6 bases). This CDR3 region has 12 residues. V was shortened by 5 bases and J by 6 bases, with 12 bases between the two germline ends. Germline CDR1 is DFQATT and CDR2 is SNEGSKA (reference sequence). The CDR3 region has the DNA TGCAGTGCTCTACTAGCCTCGGATACGCAGTATTTT. This encodes CSALLASDTQYF.

The chain couples TRBV5-4 to TRBJ1-1, with D possibly being TRBD1 (6 bases). The V gene's germline CDR1 is SGHNT and CDR2 YYREEE (reference sequence). The CDR3 contains 14 residues. The germline V and J ends were trimmed by 1 base and 4 bases, with 11 bases remaining between them. CDR3 region: CASSLKGGSTEAFF. The CDR3 region has the DNA TGTGCCAGCAGCTTGAAGGGGGGAAGCACTGAAGCTTTCTTT.

The chain couples TRBV6-5 to TRBJ2-5; 7 nucleotides align to TRBD1. Germline V gives CDR1 MNHEY, CDR2 SVGAGI. V lost 0 bases to trimming and J lost 6 bases; unmatched junction nucleotides: 7. The CDR3 spans 15 residues. CDR3 coding DNA: TGTGCCAGCAGTTACTCGCCAGGGGGTAGGAAGACCCAGTACTTC. Its translation: CASSYSPGGRKTQYF.

This clonotype appeared a single time. V usage is TRBV7-6 and J usage is TRBJ2-1, with 7 nucleotides matching TRBD2. V lost 5 bases, J lost 3 bases, and 10 bases stayed unmatched. This CDR3 has 16 amino acids. Germline V gene sequence: CDR1 SGHVS, CDR2 FNYEAQ. The CDR3 sequence is CASSPSSGQDYNEQFF. In DNA, the CDR3 is TGTGCCAGCAGCCCCTCTAGCGGCCAAGACTACAATGAGCAGTTCTTC.

The genes are TRBV9 and TRBJ2-1; 11 bases fit TRBD2. The germline V gene encodes CDR1 SGDLS and CDR2 YYNGEE. V shed 3 bases, J shed 6 bases, and the junction held 5 bases outside the gene matches. The CDR3 has 15 amino acids. The DNA for the CDR3 is TGTGCCAGCAGCGCGACTAGCGGGACGATCAATGAGCAGTTCTTC. This sequence encodes CASSATSGTINEQFF.

This clonotype turned up a few times. The J gene is TRBJ2-1, the V gene TRBV20-1, with D perhaps TRBD2 (5 bases). V lost 0 bases and J lost 6, with 9 bases in between. Germline CDR1 DFQATT, CDR2 SNEGSKA (reference sequence). The CDR3 has 13 residues. The CDR3 DNA reads as TGCAGTGCTAGAGATCGAGGGTTCAATGAGCAGTTCTTC. It specifies CSARDRGFNEQFF.

This clonotype has more than one count but fewer than ten. V usage is TRBV20-1 and J usage is TRBJ2-3, with 9 bases matching TRBD2. The ends lost 1 base at V and 3 bases at J; junction bases unmatched: 8. CDR3 size: 16 residues. Germline lookup yields CDR1 DFQATT and CDR2 SNEGSKA (reference sequence). The CDR3: CSARVGLAGRTDTQYF. Here the CDR3 DNA reads TGCAGTGCTAGAGTCGGGCTAGCGGGAAGGACAGATACGCAGTATTTT.

The chain uses TRBV5-1 and TRBJ2-2, with 7 positions matching TRBD1. J was trimmed by 3 bases and V by 4 bases; bases with no gene match: 6. The CDR3 length is 15 residues. CDR1 SGHRS and CDR2 YFSETQ come from the germline V gene. CDR3 DNA sequence: TGCGCCAGCAGCCCCTCTACAGGGGACACCGGGGAGCTGTTTTTT. Amino acid sequence: CASSPSTGDTGELFF.

The chain has TRBV29-1 and TRBJ2-3; D is uncertain. The CDR3 is 10 residues long. Trimming left V 7 bases short and J 3 bases short, with 5 bases between. Germline V gives CDR1 SQVTM, CDR2 ANQGSEA. The CDR3 nucleotides are TGCAGCGCAATTACAGATACGCAGTATTTT. This sequence encodes CSAITDTQYF.

This clonotype appeared a few times. The chain combines TRBV7-2 with TRBJ1-5; D may be TRBD1 (6 bases). V lost 2 bases to trimming and J lost 7 bases, with 9 bases between them. Germline lookup yields CDR1 SGHTA and CDR2 FQGNSA. This CDR3 has 13 residues. CDR3 sequence: CASSLRGGQPQHF. CDR3 in DNA: TGTGCCAGCAGCTTAAGGGGGGGGCAGCCCCAGCATTTT.

The chain recombines TRBV2 with TRBJ2-7; 8 bases align to TRBD1. With 3 bases clipped from V and 1 base from J, the junction kept 14 bases outside the gene matches. Germline CDR1 and CDR2: SNHLY and FYNNEI. CDR3 length: 18 amino acids. CDR3 loop: CASSELFRRTGSSYEQYF. CDR3 nucleotides: TGTGCCAGCAGTGAGCTCTTTAGGAGGACAGGGTCTTCCTACGAGCAGTACTTC.

This chain uses TRBV7-2 with TRBJ2-3; TRBD2 matches at 12 bases. V dropped 6 bases and J dropped 0; count of bases not matched to a gene: 7. Germline V lookup: CDR1 SGHTA, CDR2 FQGNSA. This CDR3 region has 17 residues. The CDR3 sequence: CASSSTSGRLSTDTQYF. The CDR3 nucleotides are TGTGCCAGCAGTTCAACTAGCGGGAGGTTGAGCACAGATACGCAGTATTTT.

The chain is built from TRBV6-1 and TRBJ1-5; 7 bases align to TRBD1. The CDR3 loop spans 15 amino acids. Germline CDR1 MNHNS, CDR2 SASEGT. V was clipped by 6 bases and J by 1 base; unmatched bases: 6. The CDR3: CASSLRGQSNQPQHF. The DNA for the CDR3 is TGTGCCAGCAGCCTACGGGGACAGAGCAATCAGCCCCAGCATTTT.

Only a few counts were recorded for this clonotype. The CDR3 spells CATSKPGPEKLFF. DNA of the CDR3: TGTGCCACCAGCAAGCCCGGGCCAGAAAAACTGTTTTTT. The chain couples TRBV15 to TRBJ1-4; D unclear. The V end lost 4 bases, the J end lost 8 bases, and 11 bases lay between the germline ends. Germline V CDR1 and CDR2: LNHNV, YYDKDF (reference sequence). This CDR3 is built from 13 residues.